A single sample gave rise to the 24 T cell receptor beta chains below, sequenced in a study of T cell responses to AZD1222 COVID-19 vaccine (dated by TCRdb to the early 2020s). The library was made by the immunoSEQ multiplex PCR assay. This is the immuneACCESS table as TCRdb keeps it, with only in-frame sequences that have V and J called. A part of the clones is gone; compared with another copy, unresolved V genes explain less than half, and the rest is unexplained. This sample holds 120,000 or so clones; around nine tenths were observed only once. About 3% of the sample lies in the top ten. What the time point label conveys for this sample: baseline before first vaccination. The sequences come from peripheral blood, collected on day 0 of AZD1222 vaccination. The receptor source for this set is an adult in good health.

The rearrangement joins TRBV4-2 to TRBJ1-1, with D maybe TRBD1 (5 bases). The CDR3 has 15 amino acids. The germline gives CDR1 LGHNA, CDR2 YNFKEQ. V was shortened by 0 bases and J by 0 bases, with 8 bases between the two germline ends. Here the CDR3 DNA reads TGTGCCAGCAGCCAAGAGGGGGGACTGAACACTGAAGCTTTCTTT. Amino acids: CASSQEGGLNTEAFF.

Of note for this clone: The junction differs from germline at one of its ends, possibly a read error. The gene calls are TRBV7-2 and TRBJ1-1, with D perhaps matching TRBD1 (6 bases). Germline V gene data show CDR1 as SGHTA and CDR2 as FQGNSA. The length of the CDR3 is 14 residues. CDR3: CASTLQGWNTEAFF. Here the CDR3 DNA reads TGTGCCAGCACCTTACAGGGCTGGAACACTGAAGCTTTCTTT.

The chain couples TRBV30 to TRBJ2-7; unclear D gene. Germline CDR1 reads GTSNPN; CDR2 reads SVGIG (reference sequence). This CDR3 contains 13 residues. With 4 bases removed from V and 3 bases from J, the gap between germline ends came to 13 bases. This CDR3 reads CAWTPGRDYEQYF. The CDR3 DNA reads as TGTGCCTGGACCCCCGGACGCGACTACGAGCAGTACTTC.

V usage is TRBV7-9 and J usage is TRBJ1-2; maybe TRBD1 (6 bases). The V gene's germline CDR1 is SEHNR and CDR2 FQNEAQ (reference sequence). The CDR3 extends over 14 amino acids. The V gene lost 3 bases and the J gene lost 8 bases, with 16 bases spanning the gap. The CDR3 here is CASSFQDSPIGYTF. CDR3 DNA sequence: TGTGCCAGCAGCTTTCAGGACAGTCCTATCGGCTACACCTTC.

The table lists this clone with a count of one. The chain employs TRBV6-4 and TRBJ1-5; 9 positions agree with TRBD1. J lost 5 bases, V lost 10 bases, and 12 bases had no gene match. The germline V gene encodes CDR1 MRHNA and CDR2 SNTAGT. The CDR3 has 15 amino acids. CDR3 protein: CAIVPGTGFYQPQHF. The CDR3 bases are TGTGCCATCGTCCCCGGGACAGGGTTTTATCAGCCCCAGCATTTT.

This chain links TRBV18 with TRBJ2-2, with no clear D. Germline CDR1 reads KGHSH; CDR2 reads LQKENI. CDR3 length: 12 residues. Trimming took off 3 bases at V and 4 bases at J, with 3 bases between the two ends. This CDR3 reads CASSPATGELFF. The DNA of the CDR3 is TGTGCCAGCTCACCCGCCACCGGGGAGCTGTTTTTT.

This clone has just one count. The V call is TRBV7-2, the J call TRBJ1-2; 7 bases line up with TRBD1. V trimming: 6 bases; J trimming: 4 bases; junction bases outside the gene matches: 17. CDR3 length equals 17 residues. Looked up from germline, CDR1 is SGHTA and CDR2 is FQGNSA. CDR3 in DNA: TGTGCCAGCAGAGAACGCGGATCGACAGGGAGTGGCTATGGCTACACCTTC. The encoded protein is CASRERGSTGSGYGYTF.

The V call is TRBV28, the J call TRBJ2-7; D is perhaps TRBD1 (6 bases). The CDR3 loop spans 15 amino acids. The V gene's germline CDR1 is MDHEN and CDR2 SYDVKM. With 6 bases removed from V and 2 bases from J, the gap between germline ends came to 17 bases. CDR3 amino acids: CASSSPGDKTYEQYF. CDR3 DNA: TGTGCCAGCAGCTCCCCAGGGGACAAAACCTACGAGCAGTACTTC.

The chain carries TRBV7-8 and TRBJ2-3; tentative D call: TRBD1 (6 bases). CDR3 length equals 16 residues. Deletions cut 5 bases from V and 2 bases from J, with 17 bases between. CDR1 SGHVS and CDR2 FQNEAQ come from the germline V gene. CDR3 DNA sequence: TGTGCCAGCAGCCGCTATGGGCAGGGGTACACAGATACGCAGTATTTT. Protein product: CASSRYGQGYTDTQYF.

In its sample, this clone was seen a few times. This sequence joins TRBV2 and TRBJ1-4; possible D gene TRBD1, 6 bases. The CDR3 length is 15 residues. Per germline, CDR1 SNHLY and CDR2 FYNNEI. V lost 3 bases and J 5 bases, leaving 13 bases between the germline ends. CDR3 sequence: CASSDQGRENEKLFF. The CDR3, as DNA: TGTGCCAGCAGTGACCAGGGGAGGGAAAATGAAAAACTGTTTTTT.

The chain is built from TRBV7-3 and TRBJ2-2; D possibly uses TRBD1 or TRBD2 (5 bases each). Germline loops: CDR1 SGHTA, CDR2 FQGTGA. This CDR3 is built from 14 residues. Trimming cost V 4 bases and J 0 bases, with 6 bases left between them. The DNA of the CDR3 is TGTGCCAGCAGCTCGGGACCGAACACCGGGGAGCTGTTTTTT. Amino acid sequence: CASSSGPNTGELFF.

This chain links TRBV7-2 with TRBJ1-3; a possible D gene is TRBD1 (5 bases). The V gene lost 1 base and the J gene lost 9 bases, with 16 bases spanning the gap. The CDR3 loop spans 15 amino acids. Looked up from germline, CDR1 is SGHTA and CDR2 is FQGNSA. The CDR3 reads CASSLETQGWSTIYF. As DNA, the CDR3 is TGTGCCAGCAGCTTAGAAACCCAGGGTTGGAGCACCATATATTTT.

The chain is built from TRBV7-2 and TRBJ1-1; TRBD1 matches at 7 bases. The V gene's germline CDR1 is SGHTA and CDR2 FQGNSA. J lost 6 bases, V lost 8 bases, and 12 bases had no gene match. The CDR3 sequence is 14 residues long. CDR3 sequence reads: CASREGTARSEAFF. The CDR3 nucleotides read TGTGCCAGCCGTGAGGGGACAGCGCGGTCTGAAGCTTTCTTT.

The rearrangement uses TRBV3-1 (or the pseudogene TRBV3-2) and TRBJ2-2; TRBD1 is a possible D gene (5 bases). Germline loops: CDR1 LGHDT, CDR2 YNNKEL (reference sequence). The CDR3 loop spans 15 amino acids. The V gene lost 5 bases and the J gene lost 3 bases, with 13 bases spanning the gap. As DNA, the CDR3 is TGTGCCAGCAGCTCACAGGTTTTGGACACCGGGGAGCTGTTTTTT. This codes for CASSSQVLDTGELFF.

This chain uses TRBV10-3 with TRBJ2-2; possible D gene TRBD2, 5 bases. In germline, CDR1 is ENHRY, CDR2 SYGVKD. Trimming pared 6 bases from V and 11 bases from J, leaving 13 bases between. The CDR3 spans 12 residues. The CDR3 DNA reads TGTGCCATCAGGTCCGGGATACGTGAGCTGTTTTTT. It translates to CAIRSGIRELFF.

The chain employs TRBV7-6 and TRBJ2-1; 10 bases match TRBD2. CDR1 is SGHVS and CDR2 is FNYEAQ in the germline V gene. The CDR3 covers 21 residues. The junction had 16 bases not matched to a gene; V was cut back by 2 bases and J by 0 bases. CDR3 in DNA: TGTGCCAGCAGCTTAAGGAGCTCCGCTAGCGGGAGCCCCAGCTCCTACAATGAGCAGTTCTTC. Its protein is CASSLRSSASGSPSSYNEQFF.

In the case of this clone: At one end the junction does not follow the germline gene, possibly because of a read error. The chain links TRBV29-1 to TRBJ1-1, with D uncertain. Germline CDR1 reads SQVTM; CDR2 reads ANQGSEA. The CDR3 loop spans 11 amino acids. CDR3 coding DNA: TGCTGCGTCAAGCCGAACACTGAAGCTTTCTTT. As protein: CCVKPNTEAFF.

This chain uses TRBV25-1 with TRBJ2-7; D perhaps matches TRBD1 (6 bases). The CDR3 has 15 amino acids. From germline, CDR1 is MGHDK and CDR2 SYGVNS. V was shortened by 5 bases and J by 0 bases, with 14 bases between the two germline ends. The CDR3 reads CASSPVTGYSYEQYF. In DNA, the CDR3 is TGTGCCAGCAGTCCGGTGACAGGTTACTCCTACGAGCAGTACTTC.

The V and J genes are TRBV7-2 and TRBJ1-1; possible D gene TRBD1, 6 bases. The CDR3 loop spans 15 amino acids. With 1 base removed from V and 4 bases from J, the gap between germline ends came to 13 bases. Germline CDR1 reads SGHTA; CDR2 reads FQGNSA. The CDR3 here is CASSLERGGGTEAFF. CDR3 sequence (DNA): TGTGCCAGCAGCTTAGAACGGGGAGGGGGCACTGAAGCTTTCTTT.

The V call is TRBV19, the J call TRBJ2-7; tentative D call: TRBD2 (6 bases). V was cut by 7 bases and J by 0 bases, with 13 bases left in between. The CDR3 is made up of 14 amino acids. Germline CDR1 and CDR2: LNHDA and SQIVND (reference sequence). CDR3 sequence (DNA): TGTGCCAGTACCTCCACGACTAGCTCCTACGAGCAGTACTTC. This translates into CASTSTTSSYEQYF. Based on the CDR3 plus reference TRBV19 and TRBJ2-7, the full variable domain is DGGITQSPKYLFRKEGQNVTLSCEQNLNHDAMYWYRQDPGQGLRLIYYSQIVNDFQKGDIAEGYSVSREKKESFPLTVTSAQKNPTAFYLCASTSTTSSYEQYFGPGTRLTVT.

V is TRBV19 and J is TRBJ1-6; 7 bases are shared with TRBD1. Germline loops: CDR1 LNHDA, CDR2 SQIVND (reference sequence). The CDR3 spans 14 residues. The V segment lost 3 bases and the J segment 6 bases; nucleotides outside the gene matches: 2. CDR3 sequence reads: CASSIGDSNSPLHF. DNA for the CDR3: TGTGCCAGTAGTATTGGGGACAGTAATTCACCCCTCCACTTT.

The chain is built from TRBV28 and TRBJ2-4, with no clear D. Germline V gene data show CDR1 as MDHEN and CDR2 as SYDVKM. CDR3 length: 12 residues. The V gene lost 6 bases and the J gene lost 7 bases, with 10 bases spanning the gap. The CDR3 region is CASSPTRNIQYF. The CDR3 bases are TGTGCCAGCAGCCCGACTCGTAACATTCAGTACTTC. Complete variable domain (other parts from reference TRBV28 and TRBJ2-4): DVKVTQSSRYLVKRTGEKVFLECVQDMDHENMFWYRQDPGLGLRLIYFSYDVKMKEKGDIPEGYSVSREKKERFSLILESASTNQTSMYLCASSPTRNIQYFGAGTRLSVL.

The chain links TRBV6-6 to TRBJ2-1; 12 bases line up with TRBD2. Germline V gives CDR1 MNHNY, CDR2 SVGAGI (reference sequence). Losses at the gene ends were 6 bases for V and 7 bases for J; bases not matched to a gene: 10. The CDR3 contains 16 residues. The CDR3 here is CASRPSGRAGGNEQFF. The CDR3 DNA follows: TGTGCCAGCAGACCTAGCGGGAGGGCCGGGGGGAATGAGCAGTTCTTC.

The CDR3 DNA reads as TGTGCCAGCAGTTCCGAACAGACAGGGGAGGGGGAGACCCAGTACTTC. It codes for CASSSEQTGEGETQYF. The J gene is TRBJ2-5, the V gene TRBV2; D might be TRBD1 (8 bases). Germline V lookup: CDR1 SNHLY, CDR2 FYNNEI. The CDR3 sequence is 16 residues long. Trimming stripped 5 bases from V and 5 bases from J, with 21 bases between. The full variable domain, its missing parts supplied by reference TRBV2 and TRBJ2-5, is EPEVTQTPSHQVTQMGQEVILRCVPISNHLYFYWYRQILGQKVEFLVSFYNNEISEKSEIFDDQFSVERPDGSNFTLKIRSTKLEDSAMYFCASSSEQTGEGETQYFGPGTRLLVL.